The clone carrying this T cell receptor beta chain was seen a handful of times. Its antigen remains unidentified. This entry comes from a study of T-cell reconstitution after alpha-beta-depleted transplantation in children. Notes on the study in general: Some patients' high day-60 TCRbeta diversity was traced to surviving recipient T cells and thymic progenitors. Counts and diversity of T cells one year after transplant came mostly from newly produced T cells. Reportedly, alpha-beta T cells present about two months post-transplant originated from several hundred expanded clones of graft origin.

Deletions cut 1 base from V and 5 bases from J, with 18 bases between. Germline V gives CDR1 LNHNV, CDR2 YYDKDF (reference sequence). The length of the CDR3 is 18 residues. The authors prepared the TCRbeta library with unique molecular identifiers. TCRdb reanalysed the PCR reads using MiXCR and keeps one entry per CDR3 protein. The sample carries about 420,000 distinct CDR3 sequences, around 15% recorded once. The source was PBMCs, mostly from graft donor cells, collected 360 days after TCRalphabeta/CD19-depleted stem cell transplant. The rearrangement uses TRBV15 and TRBJ1-6; D might be TRBD1 (6 bases). This TCR came from a boy less than two years old who had a stem cell transplant for Wiskott-Aldrich syndrome, so the T cells may come from the graft donor. The CDR3 DNA reads TGTGCCACCAGCAGAGTAGGGGGGAATGGTCTGGATAATTCACCCCTCCACTTT. This translates into CATSRVGGNGLDNSPLHF.